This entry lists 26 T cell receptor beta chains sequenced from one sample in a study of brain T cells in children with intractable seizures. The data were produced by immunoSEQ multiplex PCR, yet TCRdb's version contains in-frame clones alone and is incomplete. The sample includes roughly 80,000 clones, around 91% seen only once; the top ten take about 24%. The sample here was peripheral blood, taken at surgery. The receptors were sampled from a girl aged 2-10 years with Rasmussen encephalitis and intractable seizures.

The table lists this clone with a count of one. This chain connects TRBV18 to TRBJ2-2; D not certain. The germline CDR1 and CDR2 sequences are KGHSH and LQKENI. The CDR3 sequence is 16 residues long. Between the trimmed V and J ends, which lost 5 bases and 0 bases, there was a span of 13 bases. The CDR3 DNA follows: TGTGCCAGCTCAATTGTTTCCAGCGCGAACACCGGGGAGCTGTTTTTT. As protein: CASSIVSSANTGELFF.

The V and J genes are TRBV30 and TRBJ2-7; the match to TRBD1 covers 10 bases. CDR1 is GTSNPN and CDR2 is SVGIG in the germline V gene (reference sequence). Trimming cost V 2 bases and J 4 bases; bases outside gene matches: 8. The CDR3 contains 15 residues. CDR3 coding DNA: TGTGCCTGGAGTCCGGGGACAGGGGTTGTATACGAGCAGTACTTC. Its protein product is CAWSPGTGVVYEQYF.

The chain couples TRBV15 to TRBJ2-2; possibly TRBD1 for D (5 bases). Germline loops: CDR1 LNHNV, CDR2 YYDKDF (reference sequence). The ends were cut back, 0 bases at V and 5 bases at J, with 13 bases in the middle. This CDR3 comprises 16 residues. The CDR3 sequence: CATSRDRRRVTGELFF. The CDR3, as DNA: TGTGCCACCAGCAGAGATCGCCGCAGGGTTACCGGGGAGCTGTTTTTT.

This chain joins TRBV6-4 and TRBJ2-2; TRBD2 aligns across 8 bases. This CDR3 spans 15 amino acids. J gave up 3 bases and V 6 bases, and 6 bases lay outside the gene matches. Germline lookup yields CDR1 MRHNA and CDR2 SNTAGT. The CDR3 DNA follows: TGTGCCAGCAGCCTGACTAGCGACCACACCGGGGAGCTGTTTTTT. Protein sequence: CASSLTSDHTGELFF.

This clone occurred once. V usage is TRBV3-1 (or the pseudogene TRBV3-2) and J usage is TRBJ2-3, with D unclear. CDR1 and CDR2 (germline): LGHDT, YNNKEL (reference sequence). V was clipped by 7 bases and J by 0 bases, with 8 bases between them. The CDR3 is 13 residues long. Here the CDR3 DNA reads TGTGCCAGCATGTCCAGAAGCACAGATACGCAGTATTTT. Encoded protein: CASMSRSTDTQYF.

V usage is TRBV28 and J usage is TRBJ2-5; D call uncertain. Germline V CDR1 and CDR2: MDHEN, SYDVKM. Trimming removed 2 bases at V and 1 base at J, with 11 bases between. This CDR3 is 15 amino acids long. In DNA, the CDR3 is TGTGCCAGCAGTTTACTCGGGTCGATCCAAGAGACCCAGTACTTC. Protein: CASSLLGSIQETQYF.

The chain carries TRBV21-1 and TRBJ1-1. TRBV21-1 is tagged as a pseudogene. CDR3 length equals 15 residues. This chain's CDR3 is CASSKVCGLNTEAFF. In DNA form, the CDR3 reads TGTGCCAGCAGCAAAGTGTGCGGACTCAACACTGAAGCTTTCTTT.

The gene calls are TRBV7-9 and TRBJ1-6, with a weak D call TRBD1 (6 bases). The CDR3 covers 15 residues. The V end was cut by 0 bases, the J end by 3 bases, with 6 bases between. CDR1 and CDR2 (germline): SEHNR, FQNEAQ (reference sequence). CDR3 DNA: TGTGCCAGCAGCTTAGCAGGGGGCTATAATTCACCCCTCCACTTT. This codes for CASSLAGGYNSPLHF.

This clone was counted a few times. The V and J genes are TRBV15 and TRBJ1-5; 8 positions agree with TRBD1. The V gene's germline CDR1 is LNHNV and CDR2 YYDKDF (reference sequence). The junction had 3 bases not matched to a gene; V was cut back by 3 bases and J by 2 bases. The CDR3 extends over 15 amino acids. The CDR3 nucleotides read TGTGCCACCAGCAGGGAGACAGGGGGCAATCAGCCCCAGCATTTT. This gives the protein CATSRETGGNQPQHF.

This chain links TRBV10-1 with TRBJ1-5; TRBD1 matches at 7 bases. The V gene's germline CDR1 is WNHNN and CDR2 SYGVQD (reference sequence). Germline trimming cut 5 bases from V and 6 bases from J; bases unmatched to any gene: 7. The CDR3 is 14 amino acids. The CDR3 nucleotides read TGCGCCAGCAGTCCCGACAGGGCGAGTCAGCCCCAGCATTTT. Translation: CASSPDRASQPQHF.

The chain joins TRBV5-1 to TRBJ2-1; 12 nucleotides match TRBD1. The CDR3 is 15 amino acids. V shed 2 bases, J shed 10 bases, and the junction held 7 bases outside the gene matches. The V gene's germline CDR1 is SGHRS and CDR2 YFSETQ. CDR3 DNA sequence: TGCGCCAGCAGCTTACCGGGACAGGGGGCCGGGGAGCAGTTCTTC. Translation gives CASSLPGQGAGEQFF.

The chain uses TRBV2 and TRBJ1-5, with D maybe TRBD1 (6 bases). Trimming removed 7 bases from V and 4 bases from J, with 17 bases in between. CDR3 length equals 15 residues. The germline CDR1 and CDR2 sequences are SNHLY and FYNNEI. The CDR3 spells CASNPRGRGNQPQHF. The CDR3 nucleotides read TGTGCCAGCAACCCGAGGGGGAGGGGTAATCAGCCCCAGCATTTT.

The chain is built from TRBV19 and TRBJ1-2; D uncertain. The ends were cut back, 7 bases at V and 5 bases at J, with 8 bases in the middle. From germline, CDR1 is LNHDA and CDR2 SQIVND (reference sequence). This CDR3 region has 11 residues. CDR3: CASNGPYGYTF. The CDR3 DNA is TGTGCCAGTAACGGTCCTTATGGCTACACCTTC.

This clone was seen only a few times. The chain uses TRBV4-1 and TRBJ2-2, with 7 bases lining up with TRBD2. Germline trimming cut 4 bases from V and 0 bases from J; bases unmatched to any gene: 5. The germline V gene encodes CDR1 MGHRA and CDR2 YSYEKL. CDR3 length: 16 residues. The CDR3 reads CASSLVAGTNTGELFF. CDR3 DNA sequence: TGCGCCAGCAGCCTAGTAGCGGGTACGAACACCGGGGAGCTGTTTTTT.

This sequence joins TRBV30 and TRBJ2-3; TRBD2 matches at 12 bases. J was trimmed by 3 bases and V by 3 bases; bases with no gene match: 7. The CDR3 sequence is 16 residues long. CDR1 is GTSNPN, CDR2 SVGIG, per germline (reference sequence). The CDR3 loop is CAWRPRLAGVTDTQYF. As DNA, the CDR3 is TGTGCCTGGAGGCCAAGACTAGCGGGAGTTACAGATACGCAGTATTTT.

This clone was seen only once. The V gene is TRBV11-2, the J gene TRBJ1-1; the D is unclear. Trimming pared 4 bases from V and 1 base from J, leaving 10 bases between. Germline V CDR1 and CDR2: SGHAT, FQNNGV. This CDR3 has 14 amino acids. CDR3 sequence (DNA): TGTGCCAGCAGCTATTACACCTCGAACACTGAAGCTTTCTTT. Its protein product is CASSYYTSNTEAFF.

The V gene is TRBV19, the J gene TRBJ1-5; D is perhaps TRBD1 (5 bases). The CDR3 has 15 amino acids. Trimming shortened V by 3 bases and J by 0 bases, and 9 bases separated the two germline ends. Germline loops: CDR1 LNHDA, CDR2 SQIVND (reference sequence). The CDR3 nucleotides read TGTGCCAGTAGTATCGGGGACTATAGCAATCAGCCCCAGCATTTT. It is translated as CASSIGDYSNQPQHF.

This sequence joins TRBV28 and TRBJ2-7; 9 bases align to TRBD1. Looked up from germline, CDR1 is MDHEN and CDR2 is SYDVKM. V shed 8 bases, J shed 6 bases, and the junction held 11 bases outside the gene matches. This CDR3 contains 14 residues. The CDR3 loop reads CASGTGTGHVEQYF. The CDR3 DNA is TGTGCCAGCGGAACCGGGACAGGGCACGTCGAGCAGTACTTC. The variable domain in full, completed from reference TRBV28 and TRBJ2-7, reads DVKVTQSSRYLVKRTGEKVFLECVQDMDHENMFWYRQDPGLGLRLIYFSYDVKMKEKGDIPEGYSVSREKKERFSLILESASTNQTSMYLCASGTGTGHVEQYFGPGTRLTVT.

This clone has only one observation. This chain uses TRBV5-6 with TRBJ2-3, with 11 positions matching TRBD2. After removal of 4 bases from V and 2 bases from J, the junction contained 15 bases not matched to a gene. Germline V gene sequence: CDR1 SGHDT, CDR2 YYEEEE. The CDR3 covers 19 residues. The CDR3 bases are TGTGCCAGCAGCCTCCTAGCGGGGGGCTGGCCCCCGCCCACAGATACGCAGTATTTT. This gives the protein CASSLLAGGWPPPTDTQYF.

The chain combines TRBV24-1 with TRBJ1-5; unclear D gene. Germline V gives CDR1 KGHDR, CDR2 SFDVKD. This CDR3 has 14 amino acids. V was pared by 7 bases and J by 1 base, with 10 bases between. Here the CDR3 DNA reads TGTGCCACCAGCGGTGAGTTGAGCAATCAGCCCCAGCATTTT. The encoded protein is CATSGELSNQPQHF.

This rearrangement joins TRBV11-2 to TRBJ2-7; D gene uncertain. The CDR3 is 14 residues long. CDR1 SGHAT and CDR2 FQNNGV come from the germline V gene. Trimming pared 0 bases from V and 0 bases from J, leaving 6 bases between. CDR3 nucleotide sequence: TGTGCCAGCAGCTTAGAAACCCTCTCCTACGAGCAGTACTTC. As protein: CASSLETLSYEQYF.

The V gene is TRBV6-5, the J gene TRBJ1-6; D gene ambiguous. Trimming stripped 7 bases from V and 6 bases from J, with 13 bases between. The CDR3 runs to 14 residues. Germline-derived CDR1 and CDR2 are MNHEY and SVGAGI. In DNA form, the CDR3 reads TGTGCCAGCACAAGAGATAACCCTAATTCACCCCTCCACTTT. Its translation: CASTRDNPNSPLHF.

The CDR3 nucleotides read TGTGCCAGCAGCCAGCGGGACGGAAGGGGTGTTCAGTATGGCTACACCTTC. Protein sequence: CASSQRDGRGVQYGYTF. The chain carries TRBV4-2 and TRBJ1-2, with D perhaps TRBD1 (5 bases). From germline, CDR1 is LGHNA and CDR2 YNFKEQ. The V end lost 3 bases, the J end lost 5 bases, and 22 bases lay between the germline ends. The CDR3 sequence is 17 residues long.

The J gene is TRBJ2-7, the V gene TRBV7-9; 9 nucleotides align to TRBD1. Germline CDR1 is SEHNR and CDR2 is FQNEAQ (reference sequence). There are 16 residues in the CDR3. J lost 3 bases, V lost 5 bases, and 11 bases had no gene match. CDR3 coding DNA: TGTGCCAGCAGCCCACCCCGGACAGGGGAGGTCTACGAGCAGTACTTC. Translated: CASSPPRTGEVYEQYF.

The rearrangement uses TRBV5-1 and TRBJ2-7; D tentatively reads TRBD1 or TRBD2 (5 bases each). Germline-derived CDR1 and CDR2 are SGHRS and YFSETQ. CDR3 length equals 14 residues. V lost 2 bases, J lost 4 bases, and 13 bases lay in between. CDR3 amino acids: CASSLGSGAYEQYF. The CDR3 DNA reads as TGCGCCAGCAGCTTAGGATCCGGGGCGTACGAGCAGTACTTC.

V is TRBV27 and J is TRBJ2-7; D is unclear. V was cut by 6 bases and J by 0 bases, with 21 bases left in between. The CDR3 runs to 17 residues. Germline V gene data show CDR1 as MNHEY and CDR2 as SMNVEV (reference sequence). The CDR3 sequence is CASSSTPPGRPSYEQYF. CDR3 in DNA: TGTGCCAGCAGCTCGACTCCCCCGGGCCGACCCTCCTACGAGCAGTACTTC.